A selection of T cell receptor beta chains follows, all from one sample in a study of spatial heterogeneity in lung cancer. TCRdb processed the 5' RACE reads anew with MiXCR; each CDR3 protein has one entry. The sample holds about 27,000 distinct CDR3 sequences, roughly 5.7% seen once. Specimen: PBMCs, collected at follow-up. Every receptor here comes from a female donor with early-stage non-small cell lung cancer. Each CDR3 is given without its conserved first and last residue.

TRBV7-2	ASSLDSGYYEQY
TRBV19	ASSAPGQGVYEQY
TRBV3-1	ASSLLPGGGSEETQY
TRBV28	ASSPPPAYTEAF
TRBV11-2	ASSLTVLGELF
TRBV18	ASSADSPKQY
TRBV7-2	ASSSAPLETQY
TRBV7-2	ASSLCQQY
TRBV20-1	SASEAAYEQY
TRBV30	AWSAFRNTEAF
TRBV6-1	ASSERGGYGYT